A single sample is the source of the 28 T cell receptor beta chains below, sequenced in a study of blood T cell repertoires in COVID-19. Method: immunoSEQ multiplex PCR; TCRdb's copy keeps in-frame clones and lacks some. The repertoire holds 140,000 to 150,000 clones, with roughly three quarters as singletons. The sequencing sample was made of peripheral blood. The receptors here all came from a woman aged 60-70 years with acute or convalescent COVID-19.

The chain links TRBV28 to TRBJ2-2; tentatively, D is TRBD2 (6 bases). The V end was cut by 3 bases, the J end by 5 bases, with 19 bases between. Looked up from germline, CDR1 is MDHEN and CDR2 is SYDVKM. CDR3 length: 17 amino acids. CDR3 in DNA: TGTGCCAGCAGTTTTTCCCGAGACGGGAGAGGGACCGGGGAGCTGTTTTTT. Amino acids: CASSFSRDGRGTGELFF.

This clone has just a few counts. This chain links TRBV28 with TRBJ2-2; TRBD1 might be the D (5 bases). V was cut by 6 bases and J by 2 bases, with 13 bases left in between. CDR1 and CDR2 (germline): MDHEN, SYDVKM. The CDR3 is 15 amino acids. The CDR3 loop reads CASRLLGLNTGELFF. The CDR3 nucleotides are TGTGCCAGCAGGCTCTTGGGGCTAAACACCGGGGAGCTGTTTTTT. Looking up the rest from reference TRBV28 and TRBJ2-2 gives the full variable domain: DVKVTQSSRYLVKRTGEKVFLECVQDMDHENMFWYRQDPGLGLRLIYFSYDVKMKEKGDIPEGYSVSREKKERFSLILESASTNQTSMYLCASRLLGLNTGELFFGEGSRLTVL.

The rearrangement links TRBV19 to TRBJ2-7; 8 bases align to TRBD1. Unmatched junction bases numbered 11, after V lost 5 bases and J lost 5 bases. Germline CDR1 reads LNHDA; CDR2 reads SQIVND (reference sequence). The length of the CDR3 is 15 residues. In DNA, the CDR3 is TGTGCCAGTAGTCCACAGGGGGGAAGTATCAACGAGCAGTACTTC. Amino acids: CASSPQGGSINEQYF.

This clone appeared once. This rearrangement joins TRBV27 to TRBJ2-7, with D possibly matching TRBD1 (6 bases). The CDR3 sequence is 16 residues long. Germline CDR1 and CDR2: MNHEY and SMNVEV (reference sequence). V was shortened by 7 bases and J by 1 base, with 20 bases between the two germline ends. CDR3 residues: CASTSLNSDSSYEQYF. Written as DNA, the CDR3 is TGTGCCAGCACTTCTTTAAATTCGGACAGTTCCTACGAGCAGTACTTC.

CDR3 loop: CASSPYSGSPTNEQFF. DNA for the CDR3: TGTGCCAGCAGTCCGTATAGCGGGAGCCCTACCAATGAGCAGTTCTTC. The gene calls are TRBV27 and TRBJ2-1; 9 bases line up with TRBD2. The CDR3 spans 16 residues. Trimming took 5 bases from V and 6 from J; bases not matched to a gene: 11. In germline, CDR1 is MNHEY, CDR2 SMNVEV (reference sequence).

This clone was seen just once. The V gene is TRBV19, the J gene TRBJ2-7, with 10 bases fitting TRBD1. The V and J ends lost 1 base and 3 bases, in that order; junction bases with no gene match: 3. This CDR3 has 15 residues. Looked up from germline, CDR1 is LNHDA and CDR2 is SQIVND (reference sequence). The CDR3 nucleotides are TGTGCCAGTAGTATAGGCGGGACAGGGGTCTACGAGCAGTACTTC. Translated, it gives CASSIGGTGVYEQYF.

The chain employs TRBV12-5 and TRBJ1-6; D is uncertain. The CDR3 spans 14 residues. The germline V gene encodes CDR1 LGHNT and CDR2 FRNRAP. Between the trimmed V and J ends, which lost 10 bases and 1 base, there was a span of 11 bases. DNA for the CDR3: TGTGCTACCTCTCCGGGGTCCTATAATTCACCCCTCCACTTT. Translated: CATSPGSYNSPLHF.

The chain links TRBV13 to TRBJ2-7; TRBD2 matches at 13 bases. CDR3 length: 17 amino acids. The V and J ends lost 3 bases and 2 bases, in that order; junction bases with no gene match: 7. Germline CDR1 PRHDT, CDR2 FYEKMQ (reference sequence). As DNA, the CDR3 is TGTGCCAGCAGCTTCGGGACTAGCGGGACCCAAACCTACGAGCAGTACTTC. Residues: CASSFGTSGTQTYEQYF.

This clone is a singleton in its sample. The genes are TRBV5-1 and TRBJ2-5; maybe TRBD2 (6 bases). Deletions cut 7 bases from V and 1 base from J, with 14 bases between. This CDR3 spans 14 amino acids. Germline CDR1 SGHRS, CDR2 YFSETQ. The CDR3 is CASVRGGSQETQYF. CDR3 sequence (DNA): TGCGCCAGCGTCCGAGGAGGGAGCCAAGAGACCCAGTACTTC.

The genes are TRBV4-1 and TRBJ1-1, with unresolved D. The CDR3 covers 15 residues. Germline-derived CDR1 and CDR2 are MGHRA and YSYEKL. V was cut by 3 bases and J by 4 bases, with 15 bases left in between. In DNA form, the CDR3 reads TGCGCCAGCAGCCATGTTGGGCGTTGGATCACTGAAGCTTTCTTT. As protein: CASSHVGRWITEAFF.

The chain has TRBV6-4 and TRBJ2-2, with 7 bases aligning to TRBD1. This CDR3 spans 16 amino acids. Unmatched junction bases numbered 6, after V lost 4 bases and J lost 1 base. Looked up from germline, CDR1 is MRHNA and CDR2 is SNTAGT. The CDR3 nucleotides read TGTGCCAGCAGTGGGATTTGGACAGGGAACACCGGGGAGCTGTTTTTT. It encodes CASSGIWTGNTGELFF.

V is TRBV19 and J is TRBJ1-4; no clear D gene. The CDR3 covers 15 residues. V was shortened by 8 bases and J by 0 bases, with 13 bases between the two germline ends. Germline-derived CDR1 and CDR2 are LNHDA and SQIVND (reference sequence). The CDR3 DNA reads TGTGCCAGTTCGGCAGGCAAGACAACTAATGAAAAACTGTTTTTT. It codes for CASSAGKTTNEKLFF.

CDR3 sequence: CASSWGVPDGLMIEQFF. CDR3 coding DNA: TGTGCCAGCTCCTGGGGGGTCCCGGACGGGTTAATGATTGAGCAGTTCTTC. The V and J genes are TRBV18 and TRBJ2-1; D might be TRBD2 (6 bases). V dropped 6 bases and J dropped 9 bases, with 27 bases sitting between them. Germline V gives CDR1 KGHSH, CDR2 LQKENI. The CDR3 runs 17 residues.

The chain uses TRBV28 and TRBJ2-7; 10 bases line up with TRBD1. The CDR3 has 16 residues. V lost 4 bases to trimming and J lost 2 bases; unmatched junction nucleotides: 8. The germline V gene encodes CDR1 MDHEN and CDR2 SYDVKM. The chain's CDR3 is CASSWGQGTPTYEQYF. In nucleotides, the CDR3 is TGTGCCAGCAGTTGGGGACAGGGGACCCCAACCTACGAGCAGTACTTC.

Only a few counts were recorded for this clone. V gene TRBV28 combines with J gene TRBJ2-1, with a possible D match to TRBD2 (6 bases). The CDR3 spans 16 residues. Germline CDR1 MDHEN, CDR2 SYDVKM. V shed 3 bases and J shed 0 bases, with 12 bases lying between them. The CDR3 sequence: CASSFLARLSYNEQFF. The CDR3, as DNA: TGTGCCAGCAGTTTTCTAGCGCGACTCTCCTACAATGAGCAGTTCTTC.

The gene calls are TRBV30 and TRBJ2-2; 10 bases fit TRBD2. V was pared by 2 bases and J by 5 bases, with 5 bases of the junction left unmatched. Germline V gene sequence: CDR1 GTSNPN, CDR2 SVGIG (reference sequence). The CDR3 is 15 amino acids. The DNA of the CDR3 is TGTGCCTGGAGTCGCCTAGCGGGAGTTACCGGGGAGCTGTTTTTT. Its translation: CAWSRLAGVTGELFF.

CDR3 sequence reads: CASRQTTGIYQPQHF. In DNA form, the CDR3 reads TGTGCCAGCAGGCAGACGACAGGGATATATCAGCCCCAGCATTTT. The chain links TRBV6-5 to TRBJ1-5; 7 nucleotides match TRBD1. Germline values: CDR1 MNHEY, CDR2 SVGAGI. Losses at the gene ends were 6 bases for V and 5 bases for J; bases not matched to a gene: 10. The CDR3 is made up of 15 amino acids.

V gene TRBV6-5 combines with J gene TRBJ2-1; a weak D match, TRBD2 (5 bases). With 2 bases removed from V and 14 bases from J, the gap between germline ends came to 16 bases. The CDR3 has 13 residues. Germline assignment: CDR1 MNHEY and CDR2 SVGAGI. In DNA, the CDR3 is TGTGCCAGCAGTTACGGGTTGGCGGGTACGGAGTTCTTC. Its translation: CASSYGLAGTEFF.

This chain uses TRBV5-1 with TRBJ1-2, with 10 positions matching TRBD1. Trimming at V came to 0 bases and at J to 7 bases, leaving 9 bases not matched to a gene. The germline CDR1 and CDR2 sequences are SGHRS and YFSETQ. CDR3 length equals 16 residues. Here the CDR3 reads CASSLGAGTGELGYTF. CDR3 sequence (DNA): TGCGCCAGCAGCTTGGGGGCCGGGACAGGGGAACTTGGCTACACCTTC.

CDR3 protein: CSASSVLNEKLFF. In DNA form, the CDR3 reads TGCAGTGCTAGTTCCGTCCTTAATGAAAAACTGTTTTTT. The chain is built from TRBV20-1 and TRBJ1-4, with D unresolved. The germline gives CDR1 DFQATT, CDR2 SNEGSKA (reference sequence). Trimming took off 3 bases at V and 4 bases at J, with 9 bases between the two ends. This CDR3 is 13 amino acids long.

The chain is built from TRBV6-5 and TRBJ1-6; possible D gene TRBD1, 5 bases. The CDR3 sequence is 15 residues long. Germline assignment: CDR1 MNHEY and CDR2 SVGAGI. V lost 6 bases and J lost 8, with 17 bases in between. This CDR3 is CASSFGQGMDSPLHF. CDR3 DNA: TGTGCCAGCAGCTTCGGCCAGGGAATGGATTCACCCCTCCACTTT.

Regarding this clone: Other DNA sequences from this sample encode an identical CDR3 as well. V usage is TRBV5-1 and J usage is TRBJ2-7; D remains unclear. V was pared by 4 bases and J by 3 bases, with 8 bases between. The CDR3 length is 12 residues. Germline assignment: CDR1 SGHRS and CDR2 YFSETQ. The CDR3 region is CASSPGGYEQYF. As DNA, the CDR3 is TGCGCCAGCAGCCCGGGTGGCTACGAGCAGTACTTC.

The chain is built from TRBV15 and TRBJ1-1; 8 nucleotides match TRBD1. CDR1 LNHNV and CDR2 YYDKDF come from the germline V gene (reference sequence). The CDR3 loop spans 14 amino acids. Germline trimming cut 2 bases from V and 5 bases from J; bases unmatched to any gene: 4. CDR3 in amino acids: CATSRPRQGTEAFF. The CDR3 DNA follows: TGTGCCACCAGCAGACCAAGACAGGGGACTGAAGCTTTCTTT.

V is TRBV7-9 and J is TRBJ2-1, with 7 bases aligning to TRBD2. Looked up from germline, CDR1 is SEHNR and CDR2 is FQNEAQ (reference sequence). This CDR3 comprises 19 residues. J was trimmed by 10 bases and V by 5 bases; bases with no gene match: 26. CDR3 sequence reads: CASSPLMPGLGSRVGEQFF. In DNA form, the CDR3 reads TGTGCCAGCAGCCCCCTTATGCCAGGACTAGGTAGTCGTGTTGGAGAGCAGTTCTTC.

This clone was counted a single time. V gene TRBV7-9 combines with J gene TRBJ1-2; 10 bases align to TRBD1. Germline CDR1 and CDR2: SEHNR and FQNEAQ (reference sequence). The trim removed 5 bases at V and 8 bases at J, leaving 14 bases unmatched. This CDR3 comprises 16 residues. CDR3: CASSHTRTGGSRGYTF. The CDR3 DNA reads as TGTGCCAGCAGCCACACTCGGACAGGGGGATCTCGGGGCTACACCTTC.

This chain joins TRBV5-4 and TRBJ2-1; TRBD1 matches at 9 bases. The CDR3 runs to 16 residues. In germline, CDR1 is SGHNT, CDR2 YYREEE (reference sequence). The V and J ends lost 0 bases and 2 bases, in that order; junction bases with no gene match: 3. The CDR3 bases are TGTGCCAGCAGCTTGGGACAGGGGGGTACCTACAATGAGCAGTTCTTC. Translation gives CASSLGQGGTYNEQFF.

V usage is TRBV3-1 (or the pseudogene TRBV3-2) and J usage is TRBJ2-1; 7 nucleotides agree with TRBD2. V lost 0 bases to trimming and J lost 4 bases; unmatched junction nucleotides: 6. The CDR3 contains 16 residues. The germline CDR1 and CDR2 sequences are LGHDT and YNNKEL (reference sequence). In nucleotides, the CDR3 is TGTGCCAGCAGCCAAGATAGAAGCGGGAAATACAATGAGCAGTTCTTC. Protein sequence: CASSQDRSGKYNEQFF.

This rearrangement joins TRBV15 to TRBJ1-3; 10 bases line up with TRBD1. V lost 1 base to trimming and J lost 6 bases; unmatched junction nucleotides: 9. From germline, CDR1 is LNHNV and CDR2 YYDKDF (reference sequence). The CDR3 sequence is 17 residues long. The CDR3 loop reads CATSRGNYGTGVNTIYF. In DNA, the CDR3 is TGTGCCACCAGCAGAGGCAATTACGGGACAGGGGTAAACACCATATATTTT.